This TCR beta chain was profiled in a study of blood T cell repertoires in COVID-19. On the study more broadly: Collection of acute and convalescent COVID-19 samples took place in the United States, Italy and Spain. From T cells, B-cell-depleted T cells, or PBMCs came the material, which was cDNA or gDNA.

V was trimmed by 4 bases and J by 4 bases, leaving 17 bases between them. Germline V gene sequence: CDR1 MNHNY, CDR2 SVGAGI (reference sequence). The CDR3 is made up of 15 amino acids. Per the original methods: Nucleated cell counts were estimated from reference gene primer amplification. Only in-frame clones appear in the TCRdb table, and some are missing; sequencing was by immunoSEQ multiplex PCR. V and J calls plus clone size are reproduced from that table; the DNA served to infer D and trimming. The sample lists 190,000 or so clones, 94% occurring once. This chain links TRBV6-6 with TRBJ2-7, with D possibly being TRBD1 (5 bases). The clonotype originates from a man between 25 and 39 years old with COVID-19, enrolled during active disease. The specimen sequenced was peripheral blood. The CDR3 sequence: CASSLSSQGKYEQYF. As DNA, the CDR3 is TGTGCCAGCAGTTTGTCCAGCCAGGGCAAGTACGAGCAGTACTTC.